This T cell receptor (beta chain) is drawn from a study of PD-L1 blockade in urothelial cancer. Study-wide context: Patients had received 0 to 3 prior chemotherapy regimens. T cells were recovered from blood samples at a median of approximately 150,000. The study, taken as a whole, reports: Improved survival was predicted by pretreatment blood TCR clonality below the median.

Turning to this clone: What it binds is not known.

Trimming cost V 4 bases and J 1 base; bases outside gene matches: 6. Per germline, CDR1 LNHDA and CDR2 SQIVND (reference sequence). This CDR3 contains 16 residues. Time point in this sample: peripheral blood 6 weeks after treatment start. Assay used: immunoSEQ multiplex PCR; TCRdb lists only in-frame clones, some missing. In the table there are 50,000 to 60,000 clones, 85% to 90% of which are singletons. The receptor was derived from a man aged 60-69 years with urothelial cancer. The chain is built from TRBV19 and TRBJ2-2; the match to TRBD1 covers 7 bases. Here the sequenced sample was PBMCs, taken around atezolizumab (anti-PD-L1) treatment. The CDR3 loop reads CASSTPRTGNTGELFF. DNA for the CDR3: TGTGCCAGTAGTACCCCTCGGACAGGGAACACCGGGGAGCTGTTTTTT.